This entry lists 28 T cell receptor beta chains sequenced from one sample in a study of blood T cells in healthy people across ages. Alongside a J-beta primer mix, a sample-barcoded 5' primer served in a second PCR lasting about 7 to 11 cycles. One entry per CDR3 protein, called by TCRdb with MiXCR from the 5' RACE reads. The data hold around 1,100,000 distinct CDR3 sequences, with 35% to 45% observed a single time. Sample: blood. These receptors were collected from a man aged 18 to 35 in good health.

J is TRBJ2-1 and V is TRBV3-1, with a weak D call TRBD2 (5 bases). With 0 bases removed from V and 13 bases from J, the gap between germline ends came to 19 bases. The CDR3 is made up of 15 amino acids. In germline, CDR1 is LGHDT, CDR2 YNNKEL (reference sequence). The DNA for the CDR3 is TGTGCCAGCAGCCAAGATAGCGCAGAACAAGAGACCCAGTTCTTC. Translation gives CASSQDSAEQETQFF.

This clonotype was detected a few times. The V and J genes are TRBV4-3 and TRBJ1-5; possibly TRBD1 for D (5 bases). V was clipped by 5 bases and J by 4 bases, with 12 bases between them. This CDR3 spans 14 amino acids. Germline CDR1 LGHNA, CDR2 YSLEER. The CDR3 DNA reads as TGCGCCAGCAGCGCCGACAGCAGAAATCAGCCCCAGCATTTT. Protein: CASSADSRNQPQHF.

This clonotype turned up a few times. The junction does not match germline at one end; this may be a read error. The CDR3 is CASSPTGNAEAFF. The CDR3 DNA sequence: TGTGCCAGCAGCCCTACAGGGAACGCTGAAGCTTTCTTT. The chain combines TRBV12-3 or TRBV12-4 with TRBJ1-1, with D tentatively TRBD1 (6 bases). This CDR3 region has 13 residues.

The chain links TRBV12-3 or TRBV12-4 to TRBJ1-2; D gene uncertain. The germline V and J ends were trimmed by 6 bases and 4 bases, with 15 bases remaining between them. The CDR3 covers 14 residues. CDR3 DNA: TGTGCCAGCAGCGGGGTGGCCCAGGCCTATGGCTACACCTTC. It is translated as CASSGVAQAYGYTF.

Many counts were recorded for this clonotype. CDR3: CASSTGLAKNIQYF. The CDR3 region has the DNA TGTGCCAGCTCCACAGGACTAGCCAAAAACATTCAGTACTTC. The chain carries TRBV6-5 and TRBJ2-4; D is perhaps TRBD1 or TRBD2 (5 bases each). The CDR3 length is 14 residues. The V and J ends lost 8 bases and 0 bases respectively, with 11 bases between them. Germline CDR1 reads MNHEY; CDR2 reads SVGAGI.

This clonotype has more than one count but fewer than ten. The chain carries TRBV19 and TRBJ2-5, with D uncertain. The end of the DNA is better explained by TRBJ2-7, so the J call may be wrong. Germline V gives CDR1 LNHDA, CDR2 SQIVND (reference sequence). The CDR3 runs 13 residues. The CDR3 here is CASSIVGGHEQYF. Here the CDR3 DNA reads TGTGCCAGTAGTATAGTGGGTGGCCACGAGCAGTACTTC.

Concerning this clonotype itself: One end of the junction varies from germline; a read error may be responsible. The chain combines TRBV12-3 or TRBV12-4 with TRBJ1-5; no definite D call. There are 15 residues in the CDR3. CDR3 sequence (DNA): TGTGCCAGCAGTTTAACGGGTAGGGTGGATCAGCCCCGGCATTTT. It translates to CASSLTGRVDQPRHF.

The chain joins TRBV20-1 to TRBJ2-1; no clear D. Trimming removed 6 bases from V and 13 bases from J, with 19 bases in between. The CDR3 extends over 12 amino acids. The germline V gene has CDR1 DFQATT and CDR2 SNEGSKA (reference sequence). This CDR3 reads CSAPVAPETQFF. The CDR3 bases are TGCAGTGCCCCCGTTGCTCCAGAGACCCAGTTCTTC.

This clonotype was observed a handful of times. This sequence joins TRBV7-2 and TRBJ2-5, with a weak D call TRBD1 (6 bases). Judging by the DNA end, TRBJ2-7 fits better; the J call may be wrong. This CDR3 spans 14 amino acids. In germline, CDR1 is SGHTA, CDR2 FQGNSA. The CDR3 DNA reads TGTGCCAGCAGCTCGGACACAGGGATCCACGAGCAGTACTTC. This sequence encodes CASSSDTGIHEQYF.

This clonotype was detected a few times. This CDR3 is CAWSKESNQPQHF. CDR3 nucleotides: TGTGCCTGGAGTAAAGAGAGCAATCAGCCCCAGCATTTT. The genes are TRBV30 and TRBJ1-5; D is unclear. From germline, CDR1 is GTSNPN and CDR2 SVGIG (reference sequence). Trimming took 2 bases from V and 1 from J, leaving 6 bases between them. This CDR3 contains 13 residues.

CDR3 in amino acids: CASSPGRRSTDTQYF. The CDR3 DNA reads TGTGCCAGCTCACCGGGAAGGAGGAGCACAGATACGCAGTATTTT. The genes are TRBV18 and TRBJ2-3; D is perhaps TRBD2 (5 bases). Between the trimmed V and J ends, which lost 3 bases and 0 bases, there was a span of 10 bases. Germline values: CDR1 KGHSH, CDR2 LQKENI. The CDR3 length is 15 residues.

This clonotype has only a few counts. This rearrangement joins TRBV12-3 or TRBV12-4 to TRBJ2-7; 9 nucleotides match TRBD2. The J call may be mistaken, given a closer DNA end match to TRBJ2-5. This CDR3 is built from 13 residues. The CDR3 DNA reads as TGTGCCAGCACCGTAGGGACTAGCAAGACCCAGTACTTC. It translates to CASTVGTSKTQYF.

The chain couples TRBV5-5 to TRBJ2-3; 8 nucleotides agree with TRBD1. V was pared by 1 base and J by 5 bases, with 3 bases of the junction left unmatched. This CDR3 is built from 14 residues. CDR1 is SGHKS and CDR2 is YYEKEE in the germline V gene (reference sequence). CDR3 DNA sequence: TGTGCCAGCAGCTTGAATGGACAGGGAGATACGCAGTATTTT. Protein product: CASSLNGQGDTQYF.

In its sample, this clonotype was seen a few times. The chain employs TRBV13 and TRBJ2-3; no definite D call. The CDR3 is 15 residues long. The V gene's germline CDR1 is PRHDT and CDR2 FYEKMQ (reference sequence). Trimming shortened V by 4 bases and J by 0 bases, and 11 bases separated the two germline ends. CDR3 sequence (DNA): TGTGCCAGCAGCTGTGGCGAAGGCAGCACAGATACGCAGTATTTT. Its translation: CASSCGEGSTDTQYF.

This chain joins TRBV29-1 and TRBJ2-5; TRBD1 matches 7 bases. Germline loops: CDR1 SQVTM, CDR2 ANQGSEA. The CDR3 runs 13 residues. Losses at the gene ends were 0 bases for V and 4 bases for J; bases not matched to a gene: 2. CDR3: CSVEDKGAETQYF. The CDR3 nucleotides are TGCAGCGTTGAAGACAAGGGGGCAGAGACCCAGTACTTC.

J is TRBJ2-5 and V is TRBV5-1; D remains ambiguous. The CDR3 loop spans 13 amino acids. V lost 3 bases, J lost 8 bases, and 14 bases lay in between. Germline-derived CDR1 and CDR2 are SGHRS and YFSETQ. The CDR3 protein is CASSSRWAETQYF. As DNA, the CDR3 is TGCGCCAGCAGCTCGAGGTGGGCGGAAACCCAGTACTTC.

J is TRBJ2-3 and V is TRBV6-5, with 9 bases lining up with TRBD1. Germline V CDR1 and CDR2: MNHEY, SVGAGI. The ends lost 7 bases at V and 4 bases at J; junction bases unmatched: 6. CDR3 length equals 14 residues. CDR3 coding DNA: TGTGCCAGCACCGAAACAGGGGGCCCAGATACGCAGTATTTT. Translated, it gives CASTETGGPDTQYF.

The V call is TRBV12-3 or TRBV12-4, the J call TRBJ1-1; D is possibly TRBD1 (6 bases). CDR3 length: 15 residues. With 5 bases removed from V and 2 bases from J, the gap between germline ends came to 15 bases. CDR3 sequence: CASSHQRGGNTEAFF. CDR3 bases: TGTGCCAGCAGTCACCAGAGGGGGGGCAACACTGAAGCTTTCTTT.

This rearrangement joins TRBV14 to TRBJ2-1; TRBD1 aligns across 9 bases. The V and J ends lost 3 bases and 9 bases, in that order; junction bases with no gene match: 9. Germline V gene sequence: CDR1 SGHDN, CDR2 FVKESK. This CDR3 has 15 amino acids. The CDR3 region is CASSHAFKDRGEQFF. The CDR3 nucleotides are TGTGCCAGCAGCCACGCTTTTAAGGACAGGGGTGAGCAGTTCTTC.

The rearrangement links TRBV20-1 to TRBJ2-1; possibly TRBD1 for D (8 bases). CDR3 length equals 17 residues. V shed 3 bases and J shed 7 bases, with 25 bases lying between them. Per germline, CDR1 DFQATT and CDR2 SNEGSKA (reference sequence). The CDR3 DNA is TGCAGTGCTAGCCCCACAGGGGGGGTCGTTGGGAGGAATGAGCAGTTCTTC. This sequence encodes CSASPTGGVVGRNEQFF.

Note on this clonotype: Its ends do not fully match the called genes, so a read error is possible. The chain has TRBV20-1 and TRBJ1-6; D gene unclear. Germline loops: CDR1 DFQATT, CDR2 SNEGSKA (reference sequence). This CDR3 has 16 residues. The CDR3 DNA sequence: TGCAGTGCTAGAAGCCGCGGGAGCTCCTATAATGCACCCCTCCACTTT. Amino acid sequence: CSARSRGSSYNAPLHF.

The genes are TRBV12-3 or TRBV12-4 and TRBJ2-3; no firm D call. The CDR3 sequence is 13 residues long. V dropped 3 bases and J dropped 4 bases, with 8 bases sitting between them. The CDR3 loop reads CASSFSQPDTQYF. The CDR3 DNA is TGTGCCAGCAGTTTTTCGCAGCCAGATACGCAGTATTTT.

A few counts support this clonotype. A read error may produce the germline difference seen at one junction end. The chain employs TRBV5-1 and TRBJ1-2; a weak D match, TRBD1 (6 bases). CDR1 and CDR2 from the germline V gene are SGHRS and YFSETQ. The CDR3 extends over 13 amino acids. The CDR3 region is CANSRTDSYGYTF. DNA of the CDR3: TGCGCCAACAGCCGAACGGACAGCTATGGCTACACCTTC.

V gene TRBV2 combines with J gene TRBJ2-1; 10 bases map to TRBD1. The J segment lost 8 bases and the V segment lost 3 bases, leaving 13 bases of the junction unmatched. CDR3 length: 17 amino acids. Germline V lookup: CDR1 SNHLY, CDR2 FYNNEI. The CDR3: CASSDLGPGQGMYEQFF. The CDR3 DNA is TGTGCCAGCAGTGACCTCGGCCCGGGACAGGGGATGTATGAGCAGTTCTTC.

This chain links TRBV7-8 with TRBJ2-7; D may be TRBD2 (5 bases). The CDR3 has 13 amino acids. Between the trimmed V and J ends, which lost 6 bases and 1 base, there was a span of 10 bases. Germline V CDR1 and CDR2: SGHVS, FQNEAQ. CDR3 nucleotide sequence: TGTGCCAGCAGTTTACGACTATCCTACGAGCAGTACTTC. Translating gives CASSLRLSYEQYF. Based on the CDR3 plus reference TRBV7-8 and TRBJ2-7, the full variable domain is GAGVSQSPRYKVAKRGQDVALRCDPISGHVSLFWYQQALGQGPEFLTYFQNEAQLDKSGLPSDRFFAERPEGSVSTLKIQRTQQEDSAVYLCASSLRLSYEQYFGPGTRLTVT.

CDR3 bases: TGTGCCAGCAGCGCGAGGGGGACCACTCGGTCTGAAGCTTTCTTT. Protein product: CASSARGTTRSEAFF. This chain uses TRBV7-2 with TRBJ1-1; perhaps TRBD1 as D (6 bases). CDR1 and CDR2 from the germline V gene are SGHTA and FQGNSA. The CDR3 contains 15 residues. V was pared by 5 bases and J by 6 bases, with 19 bases between.

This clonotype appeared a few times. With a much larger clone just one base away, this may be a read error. For the CDR3, the DNA is TGTGCCAGCAGTTTGGACGGTTCCTCCTACAATGAGCAGTACTTC. It translates to CASSLDGSSYNEQYF. This chain links TRBV5-1 with TRBJ2-1; D unresolved. The DNA matches TRBJ2-7 better at its end, which makes the J call doubtful. Per germline, CDR1 SGHRS and CDR2 YFSETQ. The CDR3 has 15 residues.

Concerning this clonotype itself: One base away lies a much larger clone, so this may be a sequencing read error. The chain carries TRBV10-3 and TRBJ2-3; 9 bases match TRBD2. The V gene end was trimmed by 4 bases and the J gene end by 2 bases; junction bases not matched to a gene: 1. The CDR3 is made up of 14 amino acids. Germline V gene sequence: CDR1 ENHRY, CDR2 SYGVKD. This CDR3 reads CAISVAGDTDTQYF. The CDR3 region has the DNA TGTGCCATCAGTGTAGCGGGGGACACAGATACGCAGTATTTT.